This TCR beta chain was captured in a study of blood T cell repertoires in COVID-19. Data came from immunoSEQ multiplex PCR; TCRdb stores just in-frame clones and leaves some out. The repertoire holds some 300,000 clones, with approximately 85% as singletons. CDR3 size: 13 residues. V was shortened by 4 bases and J by 6 bases, with 14 bases between the two germline ends. CDR1 and CDR2 from the germline V gene are SGDLS and YYNGEE. The TCR originated in a woman under 40 who had recovered from COVID-19. The sequencing sample was made of PBMCs or T cells enriched from blood (not recorded which). The rearrangement links TRBV9 to TRBJ2-7; D uncertain. CDR3 sequence (DNA): TGTGCCAGCAGCTCCTTTTCAGACTCCGAGCAGTACTTC. It translates to CASSSFSDSEQYF. Full variable domain (remainder filled in from reference TRBV9 and TRBJ2-7): DSGVTQTPKHLITATGQRVTLRCSPRSGDLSVYWYQQSLDQGLQFLIQYYNGEERAKGNILERFSAQQFPDLHSELNLSSLELGDSALYFCASSSFSDSEQYFGPGTRLTVT.